This is a list of T cell receptor beta chains from one sample in a study of technical replicates of blood from several donors. Here immunoSEQ multiplex PCR was the method, and the copy in TCRdb shows in-frame clones only, minus some. The table lists around 95,000 clones, approximately 94% of them singletons. The sequenced sample was T cells isolated from PBMCs. The source is a human donor in good health. CDR3s include the opening cysteine and the closing phenylalanine or tryptophan. Fields, in order: D gene, CDR3 length, clone size, J gene, V gene, CDR3 protein, CDR3 DNA. D genes are given only for firm matches. Expanded clones get a size class; other rows say once, few or many, or leave the size out.

>TRBD2|15|.|TRBJ2-2|TRBV7-6
CASSLAGGVGGELFF
TGTGCCAGCAGCTTGGCGGGAGGAGTGGGCGGGGAGCTGTTTTTT
>.|14|.|TRBJ2-7|TRBV7-8
CASSHFGSPYEQYF
TGTGCCAGCAGCCACTTCGGGTCCCCCTACGAGCAGTACTTC
>.|13|.|TRBJ2-7|TRBV9
CASSVGGVGEQYF
TGTGCCAGCAGCGTCGGGGGAGTAGGCGAGCAGTACTTC
>TRBD2|16|.|TRBJ2-1|TRBV7-8
CASSPPGGPWDNEQFF
TGTGCCAGCAGCCCCCCGGGAGGGCCATGGGACAATGAGCAGTTCTTC
>TRBD1|19|.|TRBJ2-2|TRBV28
CASRLDAAVGQGYTGELFF
TGTGCCAGCAGGCTAGACGCCGCCGTAGGACAGGGATACACCGGGGAGCTGTTTTTT
>TRBD1|15|once|TRBJ2-2|TRBV7-6
CASSLVKGAPGELFF
TGTGCCAGCAGCTTAGTGAAGGGGGCACCCGGGGAGCTGTTTTTT
>.|15|.|TRBJ2-3|TRBV6-6
CASSYSLSSTDTQYF
TGTGCCAGCAGTTACTCTCTTTCTAGCACAGATACGCAGTATTTT
>.|12|once|TRBJ1-2|TRBV7-9
CASSQRLGSYTF
TGTGCCAGCAGCCAGCGGTTAGGGAGCTACACCTTC
>.|13|.|TRBJ1-2|TRBV6-5
CASSYSQAGGYTF
TGTGCCAGCAGTTACTCGCAGGCAGGTGGCTACACCTTC
>.|15|.|TRBJ2-5|TRBV11-2
CASSRGGAWGETQYF
TGTGCCAGCAGCCGCGGCGGGGCCTGGGGGGAGACCCAGTACTTC
>.|15|.|TRBJ2-3|TRBV5-1
CASSFDSFLTDTQYF
TGCGCCAGCAGCTTCGACTCCTTTCTCACAGATACGCAGTATTTT
>.|17|.|TRBJ1-4|TRBV9
CASSVKGEVRRNEKLFF
TGTGCCAGCAGCGTGAAGGGGGAAGTTCGCCGAAATGAAAAACTGTTTTTT
>TRBD2|14|.|TRBJ2-2|TRBV9
CASRTSGTAGELFF
TGTGCCAGCAGAACGAGCGGGACGGCCGGGGAGCTGTTTTTT
>TRBD1|15|.|TRBJ2-7|TRBV19
CASSIPGQPPYEQYF
TGTGCCAGTAGTATACCGGGACAGCCGCCCTACGAGCAGTACTTC
>TRBD2|11|.|TRBJ2-1|TRBV10-1
CAAGLVNEQFF
TGCGCAGCCGGACTAGTAAATGAGCAGTTCTTC
>.|17|.|TRBJ1-1|TRBV5-8
CASSPHRSGHENTEAFF
TGTGCCAGCAGCCCGCACAGATCGGGACATGAGAACACTGAAGCTTTCTTT
>.|11|.|TRBJ2-2|TRBV28
CASIGPGELFF
TGTGCCAGCATTGGCCCCGGGGAGCTGTTTTTT
>.|15|.|TRBJ2-1|TRBV19
CASSRRAGTYNEQFF
TGTGCCAGTAGTAGACGGGCGGGAACCTACAATGAGCAGTTCTTC
>TRBD1|17|.|TRBJ2-2|TRBV12-5
CASGLIRTGENTGELFF
TGTGCTAGTGGTTTGATTAGGACAGGGGAGAACACCGGGGAGCTGTTTTTT
>TRBD2|18|.|TRBJ2-2|TRBV19
CASSIAQTLAAVYGELFF
TGTGCCAGTAGTATAGCTCAAACACTAGCGGCGGTTTACGGGGAGCTGTTTTTT
>.|15|.|TRBJ1-4|TRBV4-1
CASSQLSRRDEKLFF
TGCGCCAGCAGCCAATTAAGCAGGCGGGATGAAAAACTGTTTTTT
>.|16|once|TRBJ2-2|TRBV5-1
CASSSFRAVAVGELFF
TGCGCCAGCAGCTCGTTCAGGGCGGTGGCTGTCGGGGAGCTGTTTTTT
>TRBD1|17|.|TRBJ1-4|TRBV6-4
CASLAGQGLRLTEKLFF
TGTGCCAGCCTAGCAGGACAGGGGCTCAGACTTACTGAAAAACTGTTTTTT
>TRBD2|17|.|TRBJ2-7|TRBV7-2
CASSLPGLAESSYEQYF
TGTGCCAGCAGCTTACCGGGACTAGCGGAAAGCTCCTACGAGCAGTACTTC
>TRBD2|16|.|TRBJ2-3|TRBV7-3
CASSPGEGISSVTQYF
TGTGCCAGCAGCCCCGGGGAGGGTATCTCTTCGGTTACGCAGTATTTT
>.|15|.|TRBJ1-1|TRBV7-6
CASSPREGRGTEAFF
TGTGCCAGCAGCCCCCGGGAGGGGCGTGGGACTGAAGCTTTCTTT
>.|12|.|TRBJ2-7|TRBV18
CASSHSNYEQYF
TGTGCCAGCTCCCACTCTAACTACGAGCAGTACTTC
>TRBD1|16|once|TRBJ2-3|TRBV5-6
CASSAHRGRSTDTQYF
TGTGCCAGCAGCGCCCACAGGGGGCGGAGCACAGATACGCAGTATTTT
>.|15|.|TRBJ2-7|TRBV4-1
CASSQESDPGWEQYF
TGCGCCAGCAGCCAAGAGAGCGATCCCGGGTGGGAGCAGTACTTC
>TRBD1|16|.|TRBJ1-5|TRBV6-1
CASSEPGQGGNQPQHF
TGTGCCAGCAGTGAACCTGGACAGGGGGGCAATCAGCCCCAGCATTTT
>TRBD2|17|.|TRBJ2-3|TRBV7-2
CASSLRLGGGSTDTQYF
TGTGCCAGCAGCTTAAGGCTTGGCGGGGGGAGCACAGATACGCAGTATTTT
>.|14|once|TRBJ2-2|TRBV6-1
CASSEAVRAGELFF
TGTGCCAGCAGTGAAGCTGTCCGTGCCGGGGAGCTGTTTTTT
>TRBD2|15|.|TRBJ2-5|TRBV5-1
CASSRLTSTQETQYF
TGCGCCAGCAGCCGGTTGACTAGCACCCAAGAGACCCAGTACTTC
>TRBD2|16|.|TRBJ2-1|TRBV19
CASSPQGGGGYNEQFF
TGTGCCAGTAGTCCACAAGGCGGGGGGGGATACAATGAGCAGTTCTTC
>TRBD2|14|.|TRBJ2-3|TRBV10-1
CASSDGAGGYTQYF
TGCGCCAGCAGTGATGGAGCGGGAGGCTATACGCAGTATTTT
>.|15|.|TRBJ1-4|TRBV19
CATDRGQSTNEKLFF
TGTGCCACGGATCGCGGACAGTCCACTAATGAAAAACTGTTTTTT